The T cell receptor (beta chain) described here comes from a study of CD8 T cells in ankylosing spondylitis. Study-level findings and limits: A number of the motif variants had already been described in reactive arthritis synovial fluid and blood. A motif in TCR beta, a set of fewer than ten highly homologous variants, appeared characteristic of ankylosing spondylitis blood.

TCRdb reprocessed the 5' RACE reads via MiXCR and lists one record per CDR3 protein. Of about 42,000 distinct CDR3 sequences in the sample, over 3.5% were seen once. This clonotype was observed many times. The target antigen is unknown. The CDR3 consists of 15 residues. Germline V CDR1 and CDR2: SGDLS, YYNGEE. V trimming: 4 bases; J trimming: 5 bases; junction bases outside the gene matches: 11. This sequence joins TRBV9 and TRBJ2-5; 7 nucleotides agree with TRBD2. The receptor was derived from a female donor with ankylosing spondylitis or in good health (not recorded which). Input material: blood, either unsorted or a sorted T cell fraction (not recorded which). In DNA form, the CDR3 reads TGTGCCAGCAGCTCCGAAGCGGGGTCGGGGGAGACCCAGTACTTC. Translating gives CASSSEAGSGETQYF.